One and the same sample provided the 27 T cell receptor beta chains below, sequenced in a study of spatial heterogeneity in lung cancer. Time point defined: sample taken at primary tumor resection. No cell sorting; template was whole RNA from tumor, lung tissue or PBMC. Via MiXCR, TCRdb re-called the 5' RACE reads, giving one row per CDR3 protein. The profile covers approximately 81,000 distinct CDR3 sequences, with around 12% appearing a single time and 4.6% taken by the ten largest. The sample here was PBMCs, taken at surgery. The source of these receptors is a male donor with early-stage non-small cell lung cancer.

This clonotype was picked up many times. This chain joins TRBV6-1 and TRBJ2-2; possibly TRBD1 for D (6 bases). Trimming took 5 bases from V and 3 from J, leaving 13 bases between them. Germline V CDR1 and CDR2: MNHNS, SASEGT. The CDR3 consists of 15 residues. The CDR3 protein is CASSPVGADTGELFF. The DNA for the CDR3 is TGTGCCAGCAGTCCCGTGGGGGCCGACACCGGGGAGCTGTTTTTT.

The chain links TRBV18 to TRBJ2-1; D is possibly TRBD1 (5 bases). V lost 3 bases to trimming and J lost 4 bases, with 13 bases between them. This CDR3 spans 15 amino acids. Germline CDR1 is KGHSH and CDR2 is LQKENI. The CDR3 reads CASSPGQDPYNEQFF. CDR3 DNA sequence: TGTGCCAGCTCACCGGGGCAGGATCCTTACAATGAGCAGTTCTTC.

A few counts support this clonotype. This sequence joins TRBV3-1 and TRBJ2-5; 10 positions agree with TRBD2. The CDR3 is 15 amino acids. V lost 1 base, J lost 3 bases, and 2 bases stayed unmatched. Germline lookup yields CDR1 LGHDT and CDR2 YNNKEL (reference sequence). The CDR3: CASSQGTSGKETQYF. The CDR3 DNA reads TGTGCCAGCAGCCAAGGGACTAGCGGAAAAGAGACCCAGTACTTC.

The chain is built from TRBV12-3 or TRBV12-4 and TRBJ2-3; TRBD1 might be the D (6 bases). V lost 1 base and J lost 1, with 15 bases in between. The CDR3 consists of 17 residues. The CDR3: CASSLGTRTAGTDTQYF. The CDR3 DNA follows: TGTGCCAGCAGTTTAGGCACCCGGACAGCCGGCACAGATACGCAGTATTTT.

This sequence joins TRBV7-9 and TRBJ2-5; TRBD2 agrees at 14 bases. The CDR3 is 18 residues long. After removal of 1 base from V and 0 bases from J, the junction contained 4 bases not matched to a gene. CDR1 is SEHNR, CDR2 FQNEAQ, per germline (reference sequence). The CDR3 coding sequence is TGTGCCAGCAGCTTAGGACTAGCGGGAGGGCCGAACCAAGAGACCCAGTACTTC. This encodes CASSLGLAGGPNQETQYF.

The chain has TRBV6-1 and TRBJ2-4, with D maybe TRBD1 (5 bases). The CDR3 spans 12 residues. Trimming took off 7 bases at V and 6 bases at J, with 10 bases between the two ends. CDR1 is MNHNS, CDR2 SASEGT, per germline. CDR3: CASKFGANIQYF. In nucleotides, the CDR3 is TGTGCCAGCAAATTTGGGGCAAACATTCAGTACTTC.

The table lists this clonotype with a few counts. The CDR3, as DNA: TGTGCCAGCAGCTTAGGAGGGGTCTCAAATGAAAAACTGTTTTTT. It translates to CASSLGGVSNEKLFF. The chain has TRBV7-9 and TRBJ1-4; tentative D call: TRBD1 (5 bases). Trimming pared 1 base from V and 5 bases from J, leaving 11 bases between. CDR3 length: 15 residues. CDR1 SEHNR and CDR2 FQNEAQ come from the germline V gene (reference sequence).

The chain links TRBV15 to TRBJ2-7; D is possibly TRBD2 (7 bases). In germline, CDR1 is LNHNV, CDR2 YYDKDF (reference sequence). The CDR3 loop spans 12 amino acids. V was cut by 4 bases and J by 9 bases, with 13 bases left in between. Here the CDR3 reads CATSTLRGAQYF. CDR3 coding DNA: TGTGCCACCAGCACACTTCGGGGGGCGCAGTACTTC.

This clonotype was counted between two and nine times. The chain uses TRBV7-9 and TRBJ1-1; TRBD1 matches 10 bases. Germline loops: CDR1 SEHNR, CDR2 FQNEAQ (reference sequence). The CDR3 is 16 amino acids. V lost 3 bases and J lost 0; bases outside the gene matches: 4. CDR3 loop: CASSFGTGALNTEAFF. The CDR3 DNA reads as TGTGCCAGCAGCTTTGGGACAGGGGCCCTGAACACTGAAGCTTTCTTT. Combining the CDR3 with reference TRBV7-9 and TRBJ1-1 gives the whole variable domain DTGVSQNPRHKITKRGQNVTFRCDPISEHNRLYWYRQTLGQGPEFLTYFQNEAQLEKSRLLSDRFSAERPKGSFSTLEIQRTEQGDSAMYLCASSFGTGALNTEAFFGQGTRLTVV.

This clonotype was picked up a small number of times. CDR3 sequence reads: CASLTNTQYF. The CDR3 DNA reads as TGTGCCTCCCTCACGAATACGCAGTATTTT. The rearrangement uses TRBV10-3 and TRBJ2-3; D not resolved. CDR1 is ENHRY, CDR2 SYGVKD, per germline. Trimming removed 11 bases from V and 7 bases from J, with 10 bases in between. The CDR3 loop spans 10 amino acids.

This clonotype was observed a few times. The J gene is TRBJ1-5, the V gene TRBV2; D is undetermined. V dropped 5 bases and J dropped 4 bases, with 12 bases sitting between them. Germline V CDR1 and CDR2: SNHLY, FYNNEI. CDR3 length: 14 amino acids. The CDR3 nucleotides are TGTGCCAGCAGTATCCGGACGGTGAATCAGCCCCAGCATTTT. Encoded protein: CASSIRTVNQPQHF. The full variable domain, with the rest looked up from reference TRBV2 and TRBJ1-5, is EPEVTQTPSHQVTQMGQEVILRCVPISNHLYFYWYRQILGQKVEFLVSFYNNEISEKSEIFDDQFSVERPDGSNFTLKIRSTKLEDSAMYFCASSIRTVNQPQHFGDGTRLSIL.

The chain recombines TRBV6-5 with TRBJ2-5; the D gene is possibly TRBD2 (6 bases). Germline CDR1 is MNHEY and CDR2 is SVGAGI. The CDR3 runs 14 residues. V was shortened by 7 bases and J by 2 bases, with 14 bases between the two germline ends. In DNA, the CDR3 is TGTGCCAGCAACGACCCGGAGGGGCAAGAGACCCAGTACTTC. It yields the protein CASNDPEGQETQYF.

This clonotype was seen more than once but under ten times. This chain connects TRBV6-5 to TRBJ2-3; unclear D gene. CDR1 is MNHEY and CDR2 is SVGAGI in the germline V gene. CDR3 size: 15 residues. Trimming stripped 4 bases from V and 0 bases from J, with 11 bases between. The CDR3 here is CASSLTWMSTDTQYF. For the CDR3, the DNA is TGTGCCAGCAGTTTGACATGGATGAGCACAGATACGCAGTATTTT.

This clonotype was seen a few times. The rearrangement uses TRBV20-1 and TRBJ2-7; D uncertain. The length of the CDR3 is 15 residues. V dropped 3 bases and J dropped 0 bases, with 15 bases sitting between them. The V gene's germline CDR1 is DFQATT and CDR2 SNEGSKA (reference sequence). CDR3 in DNA: TGCAGTGCTAGGGGTCCAAAGGTCGACTCCTACGAGCAGTACTTC. Its translation is CSARGPKVDSYEQYF.

The chain uses TRBV25-1 and TRBJ2-7; no definite D call. Deletions cut 3 bases from V and 2 bases from J, with 8 bases between. In germline, CDR1 is MGHDK, CDR2 SYGVNS. There are 13 residues in the CDR3. The CDR3 coding sequence is TGTGCCAGCAGTGAGACGGCTACCTACGAGCAGTACTTC. Encoded protein: CASSETATYEQYF.

This clonotype was counted between two and nine times. The chain uses TRBV7-3 and TRBJ1-3; D remains unclear. V lost 4 bases, J lost 3 bases, and 10 bases lay in between. The CDR3 spans 14 residues. Germline lookup yields CDR1 SGHTA and CDR2 FQGTGA. The CDR3 bases are TGTGCCAGCAGCTCCGGACCTGATGGAAACACCATATATTTT. Protein product: CASSSGPDGNTIYF.

This clonotype was found a few times. The rearrangement joins TRBV4-2 to TRBJ1-1; maybe TRBD1 (5 bases). Trimming cost V 1 base and J 3 bases, with 9 bases left between them. This CDR3 is built from 14 residues. Per the germline V gene, CDR1 is LGHNA and CDR2 is YNFKEQ. The CDR3 spells CASSQAGGDTEAFF. CDR3 sequence (DNA): TGTGCCAGCAGCCAAGCTGGGGGGGACACTGAAGCTTTCTTT.

This clonotype was seen ten or more times. V and J are TRBV5-1 and TRBJ1-1; D might be TRBD1 (6 bases). CDR3 length equals 15 residues. Germline lookup yields CDR1 SGHRS and CDR2 YFSETQ. With 0 bases removed from V and 5 bases from J, the gap between germline ends came to 14 bases. Here the CDR3 DNA reads TGCGCCAGCAGCTTGGATTCGGGGGCGCGAACTGAAGCTTTCTTT. Amino acid sequence: CASSLDSGARTEAFF.

V gene TRBV29-1 combines with J gene TRBJ1-2, with a tentative D call TRBD1 (6 bases). CDR3 length: 15 amino acids. Looked up from germline, CDR1 is SQVTM and CDR2 is ANQGSEA. V was shortened by 0 bases and J by 8 bases, with 19 bases between the two germline ends. The DNA for the CDR3 is TGCAGCGTTGAAGACGGAAGACAGGAGGGGTTAGGCTACACCTTC. Translating gives CSVEDGRQEGLGYTF.

This chain links TRBV3-1 with TRBJ2-7; 9 positions agree with TRBD1. The CDR3 length is 14 residues. Per germline, CDR1 LGHDT and CDR2 YNNKEL (reference sequence). Trimming took 4 bases from V and 2 from J; bases not matched to a gene: 3. The CDR3 here is CASSPRDRAYEQYF. The CDR3 DNA is TGTGCCAGCAGCCCTCGGGACAGGGCCTACGAGCAGTACTTC.

This clonotype turned up a few times. V usage is TRBV19 and J usage is TRBJ1-2; TRBD1 might be the D (6 bases). This CDR3 is 13 amino acids long. The V gene's germline CDR1 is LNHDA and CDR2 SQIVND (reference sequence). Trimming pared 7 bases from V and 8 bases from J, leaving 17 bases between. Here the CDR3 reads CASIPTGGGGYTF. The DNA for the CDR3 is TGTGCCAGTATCCCGACAGGAGGAGGAGGCTACACCTTC. Filled out from reference TRBV19 and TRBJ1-2, the complete variable domain reads DGGITQSPKYLFRKEGQNVTLSCEQNLNHDAMYWYRQDPGQGLRLIYYSQIVNDFQKGDIAEGYSVSREKKESFPLTVTSAQKNPTAFYLCASIPTGGGGYTFGSGTRLTVV.

A few counts support this clonotype. The chain couples TRBV30 to TRBJ1-5; D remains ambiguous. Germline CDR1 is GTSNPN and CDR2 is SVGIG (reference sequence). The CDR3 is made up of 12 amino acids. Trimming removed 2 bases from V and 4 bases from J, with 6 bases in between. The CDR3 spells CAWSIPNQPQHF. In DNA form, the CDR3 reads TGTGCCTGGAGTATTCCGAATCAGCCCCAGCATTTT.

This clonotype was detected only a few times. The chain is built from TRBV25-1 and TRBJ2-3; 7 bases fit TRBD2. Germline V gives CDR1 MGHDK, CDR2 SYGVNS. V shed 1 base and J 5 bases; nucleotides not matched to a gene: 6. CDR3 length: 15 residues. The CDR3 protein is CASSEWGGEGDTQYF. In DNA form, the CDR3 reads TGTGCCAGCAGTGAATGGGGGGGAGAGGGAGATACGCAGTATTTT.

The chain couples TRBV2 to TRBJ2-6; D gene uncertain. Looked up from germline, CDR1 is SNHLY and CDR2 is FYNNEI. This CDR3 comprises 15 residues. V shed 3 bases and J shed 0 bases, with 6 bases lying between them. CDR3 nucleotides: TGTGCCAGCAGTGACCAGGCCTCTGGGGCCAACGTCCTGACTTTC. Translation gives CASSDQASGANVLTF.

The chain links TRBV30 to TRBJ2-7; a possible D gene is TRBD2 (6 bases). CDR3 size: 13 residues. Germline assignment: CDR1 GTSNPN and CDR2 SVGIG (reference sequence). Deletions cut 3 bases from V and 3 bases from J, with 12 bases between. The CDR3 DNA sequence: TGTGCCTGGAGCTTATCGGGGGACTACGAGCAGTACTTC. Translated, it gives CAWSLSGDYEQYF.

On this clonotype itself: A much larger clone is a single base away; this may be a read error. This rearrangement joins TRBV2 to TRBJ1-5; a possible D gene is TRBD1 (5 bases). Germline loops: CDR1 SNHLY, CDR2 FYNNEI. The CDR3 has 14 residues. Trimming took 5 bases from V and 0 from J, leaving 8 bases between them. The CDR3 nucleotides are TGTGCCAGCAGTATGCAGGGTAGCAATCAGCCCCAGCATTTT. It yields the protein CASSMQGSNQPQHF.

The chain employs TRBV11-3 and TRBJ2-7, with 9 nucleotides matching TRBD1. CDR3 length: 15 residues. Germline V gene data show CDR1 as SGHNT and CDR2 as YENEEA. Trimming cost V 4 bases and J 0 bases; bases outside gene matches: 4. CDR3 region: CASSSGQGFSYEQYF. The CDR3 DNA reads TGTGCCAGCAGCTCCGGACAGGGGTTCTCCTACGAGCAGTACTTC. The variable domain in full, with the rest retrieved from reference TRBV11-3 and TRBJ2-7, is EAGVVQSPRYKIIEKKQPVAFWCNPISGHNTLYWYLQNLGQGPELLIRYENEEAVDDSQLPKDRFSAERLKGVDSTLKIQPAELGDSAVYLCASSSGQGFSYEQYFGPGTRLTVT.